This TCR beta chain was captured in a study of blood T cell repertoires in COVID-19. As for the study in general: The United States, Italy and Spain provided the acute and convalescent COVID-19 samples. Sources were T cells, B-cell-depleted T cells, or PBMCs; the material itself was cDNA or gDNA.

The CDR3 contains 14 residues. Germline loops: CDR1 MGHRA, CDR2 YSYEKL. With V trimmed by 1 base and J by 7 bases, 4 bases remained unmatched. This clone appeared a single time. Authors' analysis steps: Reference gene primer amplification gave nucleated cell count estimates. The table came from immunoSEQ multiplex PCR; TCRdb's copy has only in-frame clones and leaves some out. V, J and clone size reflect that table, while D and trimming were determined from the DNA. The data contain over 45,000 clones, approximately 91% of them seen just once; the ten biggest clones take up 7% to 8%. The rearrangement links TRBV4-1 to TRBJ2-3; the match to TRBD2 covers 8 bases. The receptor comes from a woman aged 55-69 years with active or convalescent COVID-19. Sequencing was performed on peripheral blood. The CDR3 bases are TGCGCCAGCAGCCAAGGCCAGCGGGAGTATACGCAGTATTTT. Amino acid sequence: CASSQGQREYTQYF.